Shown below are 18 T cell receptor beta chains from a single sample sequenced in a study of blood T cell repertoires in COVID-19. The method was immunoSEQ multiplex PCR; TCRdb's version includes in-frame clones alone and lacks a portion of them. Among some 140,000 clones listed, almost 80% were seen once. The sample consisted of peripheral blood. Receptors originate from a man aged 60 to 69 who had recovered from COVID-19.

The V and J genes are TRBV6-5 and TRBJ2-1; 8 positions agree with TRBD2. CDR3 length equals 16 residues. Germline V gives CDR1 MNHEY, CDR2 SVGAGI. Trimming removed 0 bases from V and 6 bases from J; junction bases left unmatched: 7. The CDR3 is CASSYSAGGGLNEQFF. The CDR3 DNA sequence: TGTGCCAGCAGTTACTCGGCGGGAGGCGGACTCAATGAGCAGTTCTTC.

This clone was detected only a few times. The CDR3 coding sequence is TGTGCCAGTAGTATAGGGATTGGTAGCGGGACCTACAATGAGCAGTTCTTC. Protein: CASSIGIGSGTYNEQFF. The J gene is TRBJ2-1, the V gene TRBV19; 8 bases match TRBD2. Germline V CDR1 and CDR2: LNHDA, SQIVND (reference sequence). The CDR3 has 17 residues. The junction had 7 bases not matched to a gene; V was cut back by 1 base and J by 2 bases.

V usage is TRBV24-1 and J usage is TRBJ2-1; D is unclear. The germline V gene has CDR1 KGHDR and CDR2 SFDVKD. The CDR3 totals 14 residues. The V end was cut by 4 bases, the J end by 2 bases, with 8 bases between. CDR3 DNA sequence: TGTGCCACCAGTGACTTGACGGCCTACAATGAGCAGTTCTTC. Protein sequence: CATSDLTAYNEQFF.

The chain combines TRBV19 with TRBJ2-3; 11 bases agree with TRBD1. The CDR3 extends over 15 amino acids. The ends lost 5 bases at V and 5 bases at J; junction bases unmatched: 6. CDR1 and CDR2 from the germline V gene are LNHDA and SQIVND (reference sequence). CDR3 protein: CASSSAGTGGDTQYF. CDR3 in DNA: TGTGCCAGTAGTTCCGCCGGGACAGGGGGAGATACGCAGTATTTT.

This clone was counted at least ten times. V and J are TRBV4-1 and TRBJ2-2; D not certain. This CDR3 has 15 residues. Trimming removed 1 base from V and 5 bases from J, with 11 bases in between. CDR1 is MGHRA and CDR2 is YSYEKL in the germline V gene. The CDR3 DNA is TGCGCCAGCAGCCAAGCACAGTCGTTTACCGGGGAGCTGTTTTTT. This codes for CASSQAQSFTGELFF.

V usage is TRBV5-5 and J usage is TRBJ2-7, with D hard to call. Per germline, CDR1 SGHKS and CDR2 YYEKEE (reference sequence). The length of the CDR3 is 15 residues. V was pared by 4 bases and J by 2 bases, with 16 bases between. For the CDR3, the DNA is TGTGCCAGCAGCCCGGTGTTGAGTGAGGCCTACGAGCAGTACTTC. It specifies CASSPVLSEAYEQYF.

This clone was recorded a few times. This chain links TRBV30 with TRBJ1-2; a possible D gene is TRBD1 (6 bases). V was trimmed by 0 bases and J by 3 bases, leaving 14 bases between them. There are 15 residues in the CDR3. The germline CDR1 and CDR2 sequences are GTSNPN and SVGIG (reference sequence). CDR3 residues: CAWSVWGRRDYGYTF. CDR3 nucleotide sequence: TGTGCCTGGAGTGTTTGGGGGCGCAGGGACTATGGCTACACCTTC.

The chain uses TRBV4-2 and TRBJ1-5; unclear D gene. The CDR3 has 13 amino acids. Germline-derived CDR1 and CDR2 are LGHNA and YNFKEQ. Trimming shortened V by 4 bases and J by 5 bases, and 9 bases separated the two germline ends. The CDR3 loop is CASSPQWHQPQHF. For the CDR3, the DNA is TGTGCCAGCAGCCCGCAGTGGCATCAGCCCCAGCATTTT.

This clone appeared once. The rearrangement links TRBV7-2 to TRBJ2-3; unclear D gene. Germline assignment: CDR1 SGHTA and CDR2 FQGNSA. The CDR3 is made up of 17 amino acids. The V and J ends lost 4 bases and 5 bases respectively, with 22 bases between them. The CDR3 nucleotides read TGTGCCAGCAGCTATTCAAGACTGGCCAAAGAAGGAGATACGCAGTATTTT. Its translation is CASSYSRLAKEGDTQYF.

The J gene is TRBJ2-7, the V gene TRBV7-2, with D possibly being TRBD1 (5 bases). From germline, CDR1 is SGHTA and CDR2 FQGNSA. The CDR3 spans 14 residues. Trimming took off 4 bases at V and 5 bases at J, with 15 bases between the two ends. The CDR3 DNA follows: TGTGCCAGCAGCTCCGACACAGGAGCACACGAGCAGTACTTC. Translating gives CASSSDTGAHEQYF.

The chain links TRBV12-2 to TRBJ1-4; the table gives TRBD1 as D, unverified against the DNA. TRBV12-2 has pseudogene status. This CDR3 spans 16 amino acids. CDR3 in amino acids: CASRLHRDRGNEKLFF. Here the CDR3 DNA reads TGTGCAAGTCGCCTCCACCGGGACAGGGGCAATGAAAAACTGTTTTTT.

This sequence joins TRBV14 and TRBJ2-3; D not certain. CDR1 and CDR2 from the germline V gene are SGHDN and FVKESK. The ends were cut back, 4 bases at V and 2 bases at J, with 4 bases in the middle. The length of the CDR3 is 12 residues. In DNA, the CDR3 is TGTGCCAGCAGCCCCCACACAGATACGCAGTATTTT. As protein: CASSPHTDTQYF.

The J gene is TRBJ2-2, the V gene TRBV11-2; D unresolved. The CDR3 extends over 13 amino acids. V was trimmed by 5 bases and J by 2 bases, leaving 6 bases between them. The germline V gene has CDR1 SGHAT and CDR2 FQNNGV. The CDR3 protein is CASSGTNTGELFF. CDR3 coding DNA: TGTGCCAGCAGCGGCACCAACACCGGGGAGCTGTTTTTT.

The chain carries TRBV11-2 and TRBJ2-5; a weak D match, TRBD2 (6 bases). CDR1 is SGHAT and CDR2 is FQNNGV in the germline V gene. The length of the CDR3 is 14 residues. V lost 5 bases to trimming and J lost 5 bases, with 15 bases between them. The CDR3 sequence: CASSANSGGETQYF. The CDR3 DNA follows: TGTGCCAGCAGCGCTAATAGTGGGGGGGAGACCCAGTACTTC.

V gene TRBV12-3 or TRBV12-4 combines with J gene TRBJ2-3; TRBD1 might be the D (5 bases). Deletions cut 8 bases from V and 12 bases from J, with 21 bases between. This CDR3 has 13 amino acids. As DNA, the CDR3 is TGTGCCAGCGGCCCAGGGCCTCCAGATCTCCAGTATTTT. Protein: CASGPGPPDLQYF.

In this sample, this clone turned up a few times. The gene calls are TRBV3-1 (or the pseudogene TRBV3-2) and TRBJ2-7; 11 positions agree with TRBD2. Losses at the gene ends were 5 bases for V and 3 bases for J; bases not matched to a gene: 0. The CDR3 has 13 residues. Looked up from germline, CDR1 is LGHDT and CDR2 is YNNKEL (reference sequence). The CDR3 here is CASSGTSGYEQYF. In DNA, the CDR3 is TGTGCCAGCAGCGGGACTAGCGGCTACGAGCAGTACTTC.

This sequence joins TRBV28 and TRBJ2-7; 7 bases are shared with TRBD2. The germline CDR1 and CDR2 sequences are MDHEN and SYDVKM. This CDR3 is 14 amino acids long. As DNA, the CDR3 is TGTGCGTCCTCATCGGCGGGGGACGCAAGTTCGCAGTACTTC. It yields the protein CASSSAGDASSQYF.

The gene calls are TRBV6-1 and TRBJ1-5; 8 bases map to TRBD1. Per the germline V gene, CDR1 is MNHNS and CDR2 is SASEGT. The CDR3 runs to 16 residues. Germline trimming cut 4 bases from V and 4 bases from J; bases unmatched to any gene: 9. The CDR3 sequence is CASSGPGQAVNQPQHF. The CDR3 DNA reads TGTGCCAGCAGTGGCCCGGGACAGGCCGTGAATCAGCCCCAGCATTTT.